One T cell receptor (beta chain) is described in this entry. Its target is unknown. The junction does not match germline at one end; this may be a read error. The use of a sample-barcoded 5' primer and a J-beta primer mix characterized a second PCR of 7 to 11 cycles. Every cDNA molecule bore a tag from a template-switch adaptor containing 12 random nucleotides. Individual samples furnished no less than 2.5 million CDR3-containing paired-end reads apiece. TCRdb passed the 5' RACE reads through MiXCR, listing each CDR3 protein once. The sample includes about 1.8 million distinct CDR3 sequences, about 50% of them seen just once. These data originate in a study of blood T cells in healthy people across ages. Whole-study results and caveats: Relative to aged donors, long-lived donors carried more naive CD4+ cells and displayed higher diversity.

Every sample gave at least 5.5 micrograms of total RNA when it was extracted. The TCR was taken from a woman in her forties in good health. Sequenced sample: blood.

The CDR3 loop reads CASSQDFGGRYNEQCF. The CDR3 coding sequence is TGCGCCAGCAGCCAAGATTTCGGGGGGCGCTACAATGAGCAGTGCTTC. The rearrangement joins TRBV4-1 to TRBJ2-1, with D maybe TRBD2 (7 bases). Germline CDR1 MGHRA, CDR2 YSYEKL. The CDR3 is made up of 16 amino acids.